Below, 13 T cell receptor beta chains from the same sample are listed, as sequenced in a study of blood T cells in healthy people across ages. The use of a sample-barcoded 5' primer and a J-beta primer mix characterized a second PCR of roughly 6 to 11 cycles. TCRdb redid the calling of the 5' RACE reads with MiXCR, one entry per CDR3 protein. In the table there are about 570,000 distinct CDR3 sequences, approximately 27% of which are singletons. The sequencing sample was made of blood. The receptor set was obtained from a woman in her sixties or seventies in good health.

Written as DNA, the CDR3 is TGTGCCAGCAGGGGCGGACAGGGGTCGGGGGCCAACGTCCTGACTTTC. Its translation is CASRGGQGSGANVLTF. The chain joins TRBV6-6 to TRBJ2-6; 9 bases are a match to TRBD1. Per the germline V gene, CDR1 is MNHNY and CDR2 is SVGAGI (reference sequence). The CDR3 runs to 16 residues. Trimming took 6 bases from V and 4 from J; bases not matched to a gene: 7.

This clonotype was detected only a few times. The J gene is TRBJ1-4, the V gene TRBV7-9, with 8 nucleotides matching TRBD1. Per germline, CDR1 SEHNR and CDR2 FQNEAQ (reference sequence). The CDR3 consists of 15 residues. J was trimmed by 3 bases and V by 5 bases; bases with no gene match: 5. This CDR3 reads CASSRQGLPNEKLFF. As DNA, the CDR3 is TGTGCCAGCAGCCGACAGGGGTTGCCTAATGAAAAACTGTTTTTT.

V is TRBV7-2 and J is TRBJ1-5, with 7 bases identical to TRBD1. Germline V gives CDR1 SGHTA, CDR2 FQGNSA. Unmatched junction bases numbered 10, after V lost 5 bases and J lost 0 bases. The CDR3 is 17 residues long. The CDR3 sequence: CASSQILGTVSNQPQHF. The DNA of the CDR3 is TGTGCCAGCAGCCAAATCCTCGGGACAGTTAGCAATCAGCCCCAGCATTTT.

A few counts support this clonotype. The V call is TRBV15, the J call TRBJ1-2; D is perhaps TRBD1 (5 bases). The V end lost 2 bases, the J end lost 4 bases, and 5 bases lay between the germline ends. CDR1 and CDR2 (germline): LNHNV, YYDKDF (reference sequence). This CDR3 has 12 amino acids. In nucleotides, the CDR3 is TGTGCCACCAGCAGACAGGGCTATGGCTACACCTTC. Its protein product is CATSRQGYGYTF.

Many counts were recorded for this clonotype. V usage is TRBV18 and J usage is TRBJ1-4; TRBD1 matches at 12 bases. V trimming: 4 bases; J trimming: 8 bases; junction bases outside the gene matches: 5. Germline loops: CDR1 KGHSH, CDR2 LQKENI. The CDR3 contains 15 residues. CDR3 amino acids: CASSRGTGGSEKLFF. The CDR3 nucleotides read TGTGCCAGCTCACGAGGGACAGGGGGCAGCGAAAAACTGTTTTTT.

J is TRBJ1-1 and V is TRBV6-6, with D unclear. This CDR3 has 11 residues. CDR1 MNHNY and CDR2 SVGAGI come from the germline V gene (reference sequence). V lost 6 bases, J lost 8 bases, and 10 bases lay in between. The CDR3 region has the DNA TGTGCCAGCAGAACACAGCAAGAAGCTTTCTTT. Its protein is CASRTQQEAFF.

This clonotype was observed many times. CDR3 in amino acids: CATSEYGTNEQFF. As DNA, the CDR3 is TGTGCCACCAGTGAGTATGGGACCAATGAGCAGTTCTTC. The V and J genes are TRBV24-1 and TRBJ2-1; D is possibly TRBD1 or TRBD2 (5 bases each). Germline V gene lookup returns CDR1 KGHDR and CDR2 SFDVKD. Trimming removed 4 bases at V and 6 bases at J, with 9 bases between. This CDR3 is built from 13 residues.

This clonotype was found a few times. The chain recombines TRBV18 with TRBJ2-7; TRBD1 matches at 8 bases. Germline assignment: CDR1 KGHSH and CDR2 LQKENI. With V trimmed by 4 bases and J by 3 bases, 2 bases remained unmatched. The CDR3 sequence is 13 residues long. CDR3 coding DNA: TGTGCCAGCTCACAGGGGACAGGCTACGAGCAGTACTTC. This codes for CASSQGTGYEQYF.

The gene calls are TRBV10-3 and TRBJ1-2, with D unresolved. Trimming stripped 7 bases from V and 0 bases from J, with 9 bases between. CDR3 size: 13 residues. In germline, CDR1 is ENHRY, CDR2 SYGVKD. In nucleotides, the CDR3 is TGTGCCATCAAAGGGCAGACTAACTATGGCTACACCTTC. Amino acid sequence: CAIKGQTNYGYTF.

This clonotype was counted a few times. The chain's CDR3 is CSVVVSLGEQYF. In DNA form, the CDR3 reads TGCAGCGTTGTGGTCTCCCTTGGGGAGCAGTACTTC. The chain carries TRBV29-1 and TRBJ2-7, with no clear D. CDR1 SQVTM and CDR2 ANQGSEA come from the germline V gene. V gave up 4 bases and J gave up 7 bases, with 14 bases separating them. The CDR3 spans 12 residues.

The table lists this clonotype with a few counts. This chain uses TRBV28 with TRBJ2-1, with D unclear. V was clipped by 5 bases and J by 5 bases, with 10 bases between them. Germline V gene data show CDR1 as MDHEN and CDR2 as SYDVKM. This CDR3 contains 13 residues. The CDR3 DNA follows: TGTGCCAGCAGTACGGGTGGCAACAATGAGCAGTTCTTC. Encoded protein: CASSTGGNNEQFF.

This clonotype came up many times. The rearrangement uses TRBV6-2 or TRBV6-3 and TRBJ1-1; possible D gene TRBD1, 5 bases. Germline V gene sequence: CDR1 MNHEY, CDR2 SVGEGT. This CDR3 is built from 13 residues. Deletions cut 3 bases from V and 9 bases from J, with 14 bases between. CDR3 DNA sequence: TGTGCCAGCAGTTATCGTGGGCCGGGACAAGCTTTCTTT. Amino acids: CASSYRGPGQAFF.

This chain connects TRBV6-5 to TRBJ2-1; tentatively, D is TRBD1 (5 bases). V lost 2 bases and J 10 bases, leaving 18 bases between the germline ends. The V gene's germline CDR1 is MNHEY and CDR2 SVGAGI. CDR3 length: 15 residues. For the CDR3, the DNA is TGTGCCAGCAGTTACGGGCAGGGCCCAGCAGGCGAGCAGTTCTTC. This gives the protein CASSYGQGPAGEQFF.